The entry below gives a single T cell receptor (beta chain) sequence along with its context. Its antigen is still unknown. The record has no base qualities; no much larger clone is one base away. This specimen comes from a study of shared clonotypes between healthy human individuals (dated by TCRdb to 2020 to 2022). General notes on the study: Three men and two women, aged 18 to 49 years, made up the cohort. Per donor, three plates each were used for CD4 naive and CD4 memory, two for CD8 naive, and one for CD8 memory. To estimate repertoire size and how much clonotypes are shared between individuals, the study performed deep sequencing of blood TCR repertoires from a few healthy adults. Different laboratories and diverse techniques were used to prepare libraries and sequence TCR repertoires, to increase sequencing depth and limit assay-specific biases. Leukapheresis yielded between about 0.94 and 8.9 billion PBMCs per donor.

Using the deep immunoSEQ assay, TCR CDR3 regions were amplified from genomic DNA by multiplex PCR. Extracted genomic DNA from each cell subset was distributed evenly across all wells of several immunoSEQ 96-well plates, and each plate was treated as a replicate. For sorted subsets, approximately 210 ng of genomic DNA, equivalent to around 29,000 T cell genomes, went into each replicate PCR. The purified libraries were quantified using a Qubit 3.0 fluorometer, sized with a Bioanalyzer 2100, and then quantified again using the KAPA Library Quantification kit. A separate single-read 150-cycle Illumina NextSeq 550 flow cell was used to sequence each immunoSEQ 96-well plate. Regarding the original processing steps: Because only junctional sequences without quality scores were contained in the immunoSEQ output, filtering matching that applied to full-length reads could not be performed. To assign V/J genes and CDR3, sequences were annotated against IMGT germline references using PyIR, a Python wrapper for IgBLAST v1.9. Reads were filtered out if the reads had weak V/J assignments (E-value above 1e-6), no CDR3, stop codons, out-of-frame junctions, or ambiguous translated residues. V3J clonotypes were defined as sequences sharing the same inferred V gene, J gene, and CDR3 amino acid sequence. To compute the percentage overlap between repertoires, the number of shared unique clonotypes was divided by the size of the smaller repertoire. RTK rarefaction, the Chao1 estimator, and Recon v2.1 estimates of unobserved clonotypes were used to assess repertoire richness. OLGA was used to compute generation probabilities for all TCRbeta clonotypes that the gDNA method yielded from a handful of donors. Held by TCRdb, this immuneACCESS table contains in-frame sequences only and omits some clones. Under half of the omission traces to an unresolved V gene where checked; the cause of the rest is unknown. V and J calls and clone size are as listed in that table; D and trimming were resolved from the DNA. This sample has around 700,000 clones in its table, and around three quarters of those were observed once. Of the sample, around 1.8% falls within the top ten clones.

The CDR3 sequence holds 13 residues, the cysteine and phenylalanine included. Kept here is only the CDR3 DNA, which spans 39 bases and is read in frame from base 1. From V the trimming removes 5 bases and from J it removes 3 bases, while the gene matches leave 4 bases of the junction unaccounted for. From a lookup of the germline V gene, CDR1 and CDR2 are SGHTA and FQGNSA. What the study reported, not specific to this receptor: Incomplete sequencing was indicated by rarefaction of sorted-subset datasets, despite the large sequencing depth. When a handful of donors were compared, the shared fraction of clonotypes was about 5.4% for naive CD4, more than 3% for naive CD8, 2.3% for memory CD4, and under 0.5% for memory CD8. The small number of donors limited the genetic and exposure-history diversity represented. Higher generation probabilities were observed for clonotypes shared by all four sorted-subset donors than for non-shared clonotypes. Estimated clonotype richness was generally larger for naive than for memory subsets. Sampling was limited to blood, and TCR repertoires in tissue likely differ from TCR repertoires in blood. Pairwise subsampling indicated that sequencing depth was expected to affect the degree of clonotype sharing among donors.

The donors were healthy, HIV-negative adults with no recently reported acute infections or vaccinations. Every donor was a Caucasian adult residing in Nashville, Tennessee, USA. CD4+ T cells were enriched by magnetic negative selection, after which naive cells were positively selected on CD45RA and the negative fraction was taken as the memory subset. Blood was collected by leukapheresis, and PBMCs were isolated by Ficoll-Histopaque density gradient centrifugation and then cryopreserved in liquid nitrogen vapor phase. Purity and quantity of every magnetically sorted T cell population were checked by analytical flow cytometry. Each sorted fraction had its genomic DNA isolated and then quantified by UV absorbance on a Nanodrop 2000c.

The source of this sequence is a woman in her twenties or thirties in good health. The sequence joins TRBV7-2 to TRBJ2-7, and TRBD1 aligns with 7 junction nucleotides. Sequenced material: memory CD4+ T cells sorted from blood. Taken with the paper, the label for cell subset or site translates to: CD45RA-negative fraction. The CDR3 has the sequence CASSARTGYEQYF. The DNA sequence is given as TGTGCCAGCAGCGCCAGGACAGGCTACGAGCAGTACTTC. With the portions outside the CDR3 filled from the reference TRBV7-2 and TRBJ2-7 genes, the complete variable region becomes GAGVSQSPSNKVTEKGKDVELRCDPISGHTALYWYRQSLGQGLEFLIYFQGNSAPDKSGLPSDRFSAERTGGSVSTLTIQRTQQEDSAVYLCASSARTGYEQYFGPGTRLTVT.